Presented here are 13 T cell receptor beta chains from one specimen sequenced in a study of OX40 agonist ivuxolimab in advanced cancers. Sequencing used immunoSEQ multiplex PCR; TCRdb keeps in-frame clones, though not all of them. The data show around 70,000 clones, with over 75% seen just once and around 6.6% held by the top ten. The source was CD4+ or CD8+ T cells sorted from blood, collected in a trial of the OX40 agonist ivuxolimab. The receptors shown here come from an adult with an advanced solid tumor such as melanoma, head and neck, liver or kidney cancer.

This chain uses TRBV29-1 with TRBJ2-1; 14 bases agree with TRBD2. Germline V gene data show CDR1 as SQVTM and CDR2 as ANQGSEA. The CDR3 sequence is 15 residues long. After removal of 3 bases from V and 8 bases from J, the junction contained 6 bases not matched to a gene. CDR3 sequence reads: CSVESGTSGGYEQFF. Here the CDR3 DNA reads TGCAGCGTTGAGTCCGGGACTAGCGGGGGTTATGAGCAGTTCTTC.

V gene TRBV7-8 combines with J gene TRBJ1-5, with TRBD1 matching over 8 bases. CDR3 length: 17 amino acids. CDR1 and CDR2 (germline): SGHVS, FQNEAQ. With 5 bases clipped from V and 3 bases from J, the junction kept 12 bases outside the gene matches. The CDR3 region has the DNA TGTGCCAGCAGCCCCCGTTCGGGACAGGCGGTCAATCAGCCCCAGCATTTT. Its translation is CASSPRSGQAVNQPQHF. Based on the CDR3 plus reference TRBV7-8 and TRBJ1-5, the full variable domain is GAGVSQSPRYKVAKRGQDVALRCDPISGHVSLFWYQQALGQGPEFLTYFQNEAQLDKSGLPSDRFFAERPEGSVSTLKIQRTQQEDSAVYLCASSPRSGQAVNQPQHFGDGTRLSIL.

This sequence joins TRBV11-2 and TRBJ2-1; D gene uncertain. Trimming shortened V by 5 bases and J by 4 bases, and 6 bases separated the two germline ends. This CDR3 is built from 12 residues. The germline V gene encodes CDR1 SGHAT and CDR2 FQNNGV. CDR3 region: CASSRRYNEQFF. In nucleotides, the CDR3 is TGTGCCAGCAGCCGGCGTTACAATGAGCAGTTCTTC. Looking up the rest from reference TRBV11-2 and TRBJ2-1 gives the full variable domain: EAGVAQSPRYKIIEKRQSVAFWCNPISGHATLYWYQQILGQGPKLLIQFQNNGVVDDSQLPKDRFSAERLKGVDSTLKIQPAKLEDSAVYLCASSRRYNEQFFGPGTRLTVL.

This rearrangement joins TRBV5-1 to TRBJ1-2; 7 nucleotides match TRBD1. CDR1 SGHRS and CDR2 YFSETQ come from the germline V gene. The V segment lost 0 bases and the J segment 2 bases; nucleotides outside the gene matches: 4. This CDR3 is built from 15 residues. Here the CDR3 reads CASSLDPGGNYGYTF. The CDR3 DNA follows: TGCGCCAGCAGCTTGGACCCAGGGGGGAACTATGGCTACACCTTC.

The chain links TRBV28 to TRBJ1-2, with a tentative D call TRBD1 (5 bases). This CDR3 is 13 amino acids long. CDR1 and CDR2 from the germline V gene are MDHEN and SYDVKM. Trimming took 2 bases from V and 6 from J, leaving 10 bases between them. The CDR3 nucleotides are TGTGCCAGCAGTTTAGTGGGGGGAAATGGCTACACCTTC. Translation gives CASSLVGGNGYTF.

A single count supports this clone. The V call is TRBV27, the J call TRBJ2-7; possibly TRBD1 for D (6 bases). The germline CDR1 and CDR2 sequences are MNHEY and SMNVEV (reference sequence). The CDR3 sequence is 13 residues long. V was pared by 6 bases and J by 2 bases, with 11 bases between. The CDR3, as DNA: TGTGCCAGCAGGCCCGACAGGACCTACGAGCAGTACTTC. Its protein product is CASRPDRTYEQYF.

In its sample, this clone is medium-sized. Mismatch with germline at one junction end may stem from a read error. The gene calls are TRBV2 and TRBJ1-3; perhaps TRBD1 as D (5 bases). Germline loops: CDR1 SNHLY, CDR2 FYNNEI. The CDR3 runs 13 residues. The CDR3 reads CASREGVGNTIYF. The CDR3 nucleotides read TGTGCCAGCAGGGAAGGGGTCGGAAACACCATATATTTT.

V gene TRBV6-5 combines with J gene TRBJ1-6, with a weak D call TRBD1 (5 bases). Germline V CDR1 and CDR2: MNHEY, SVGAGI. The CDR3 sequence is 14 residues long. Trimming took off 0 bases at V and 9 bases at J, with 9 bases between the two ends. In DNA form, the CDR3 reads TGTGCCAGCAGTTACTCGGGGCCGAGTTCACCCCTCCACTTT. Translating it yields CASSYSGPSSPLHF.

The chain uses TRBV11-3 and TRBJ1-3; D remains unclear. The V gene's germline CDR1 is SGHNT and CDR2 YENEEA. Trimming cost V 5 bases and J 0 bases, with 11 bases left between them. This CDR3 region has 15 residues. The chain's CDR3 is CASSPRRASGNTIYF. CDR3 DNA: TGTGCCAGCAGCCCTAGACGTGCCTCTGGAAACACCATATATTTT.

Points on this clone: Relative to the germline gene, one junction end is altered; a read error may explain this. The rearrangement links TRBV2 to TRBJ1-5; maybe TRBD1 (5 bases). CDR3 length equals 11 residues. Germline values: CDR1 SNHLY, CDR2 FYNNEI. CDR3 nucleotides: TGTGCCAGCAGTGGGTTGGGACCCCTGCATTTT. Translated: CASSGLGPLHF.

The chain combines TRBV5-6 with TRBJ2-3; tentatively, D is TRBD1 (6 bases). Germline V gene data show CDR1 as SGHDT and CDR2 as YYEEEE. The CDR3 extends over 14 amino acids. Trimming shortened V by 4 bases and J by 1 base, and 10 bases separated the two germline ends. The CDR3 sequence is CASSPTGGTDTQYF. CDR3 DNA: TGTGCCAGCAGCCCGACAGGAGGCACAGATACGCAGTATTTT.

This rearrangement joins TRBV18 to TRBJ2-7, with 9 positions matching TRBD1. Per germline, CDR1 KGHSH and CDR2 LQKENI. The CDR3 extends over 14 amino acids. Trimming removed 4 bases from V and 2 bases from J; junction bases left unmatched: 3. The CDR3, as DNA: TGTGCCAGCTCACGAACAGGGGGCACCTACGAGCAGTACTTC. It yields the protein CASSRTGGTYEQYF. The variable domain in full, completed from reference TRBV18 and TRBJ2-7, reads NAGVMQNPRHLVRRRGQEARLRCSPMKGHSHVYWYRQLPEEGLKFMVYLQKENIIDESGMPKERFSAEFPKEGPSILRIQQVVRGDSAAYFCASSRTGGTYEQYFGPGTRLTVT.

The chain joins TRBV7-8 to TRBJ2-7, with 7 bases aligning to TRBD2. The ends lost 5 bases at V and 0 bases at J; junction bases unmatched: 7. In germline, CDR1 is SGHVS, CDR2 FQNEAQ. The CDR3 totals 15 residues. DNA for the CDR3: TGTGCCAGCAGCCTTAGCGGGTACGGCTCCTACGAGCAGTACTTC. Amino acid sequence: CASSLSGYGSYEQYF.